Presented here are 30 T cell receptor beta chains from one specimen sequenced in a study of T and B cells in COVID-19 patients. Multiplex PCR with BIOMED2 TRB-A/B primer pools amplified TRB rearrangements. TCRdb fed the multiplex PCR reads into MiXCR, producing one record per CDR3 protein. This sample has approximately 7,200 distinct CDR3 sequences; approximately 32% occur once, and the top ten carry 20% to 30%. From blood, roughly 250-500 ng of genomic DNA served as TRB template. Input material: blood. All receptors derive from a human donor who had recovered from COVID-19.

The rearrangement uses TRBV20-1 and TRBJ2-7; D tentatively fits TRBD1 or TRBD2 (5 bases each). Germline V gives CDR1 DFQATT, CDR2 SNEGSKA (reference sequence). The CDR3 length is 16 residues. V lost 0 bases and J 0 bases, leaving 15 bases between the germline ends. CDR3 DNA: TGCAGTGCTAGAGATATCCAGTCAGGGAGCTCCTACGAGCAGTACTTC. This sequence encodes CSARDIQSGSSYEQYF.

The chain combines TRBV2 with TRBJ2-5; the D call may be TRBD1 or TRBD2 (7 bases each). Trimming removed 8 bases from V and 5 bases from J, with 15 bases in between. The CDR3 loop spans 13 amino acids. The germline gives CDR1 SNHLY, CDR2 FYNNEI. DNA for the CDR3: TGTGCCAGCGGCAGGGAGGGGGCGGAGACCCAGTACTTC. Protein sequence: CASGREGAETQYF.

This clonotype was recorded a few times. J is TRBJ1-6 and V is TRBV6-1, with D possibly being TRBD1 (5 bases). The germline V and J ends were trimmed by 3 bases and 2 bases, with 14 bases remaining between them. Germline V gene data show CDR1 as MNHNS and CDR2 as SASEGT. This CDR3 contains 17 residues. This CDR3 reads CASSDIMTAPYNSPLHF. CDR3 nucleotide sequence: TGTGCCAGCAGTGATATAATGACAGCCCCCTATAATTCACCCCTCCACTTT.

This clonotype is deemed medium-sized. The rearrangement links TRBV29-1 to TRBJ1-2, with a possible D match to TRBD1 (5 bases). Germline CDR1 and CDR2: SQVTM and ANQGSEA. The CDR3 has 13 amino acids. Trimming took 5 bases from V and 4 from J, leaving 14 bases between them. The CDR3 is CSVFGQGLYGYTF. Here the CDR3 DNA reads TGCAGCGTTTTCGGTCAGGGCCTCTATGGCTACACCTTC.

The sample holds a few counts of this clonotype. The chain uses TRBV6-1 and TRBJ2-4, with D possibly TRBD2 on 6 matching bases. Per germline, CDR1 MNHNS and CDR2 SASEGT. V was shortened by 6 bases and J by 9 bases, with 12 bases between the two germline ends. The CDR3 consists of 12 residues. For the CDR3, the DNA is TGTGCCAGCAGGGGACTGATGGGCATTCAGTACTTC. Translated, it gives CASRGLMGIQYF.

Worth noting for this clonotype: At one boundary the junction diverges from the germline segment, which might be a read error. In nucleotides, the CDR3 is TGCAGTGCTAGCAGGACAGGGGATAAGTCACCCCTCCACTTT. Translated: CSASRTGDKSPLHF. The V gene is TRBV20-1, the J gene TRBJ1-6; TRBD1 matches at 9 bases. CDR3 length: 14 amino acids. CDR1 DFQATT and CDR2 SNEGSKA come from the germline V gene (reference sequence).

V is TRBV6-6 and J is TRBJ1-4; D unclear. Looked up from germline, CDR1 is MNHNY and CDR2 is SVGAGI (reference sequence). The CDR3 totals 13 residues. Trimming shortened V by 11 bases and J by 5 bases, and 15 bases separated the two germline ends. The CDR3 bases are TGTGCCTCCAGGCGTTGGGGAAATGAAAAACTGTTTTTT. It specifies CASRRWGNEKLFF.

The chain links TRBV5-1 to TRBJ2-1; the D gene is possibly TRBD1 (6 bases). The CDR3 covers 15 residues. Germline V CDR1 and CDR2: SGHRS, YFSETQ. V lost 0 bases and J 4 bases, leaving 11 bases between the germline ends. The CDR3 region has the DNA TGCGCCAGCAGCTTGGGGGCAGGGGCGTACAATGAGCAGTTCTTC. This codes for CASSLGAGAYNEQFF.

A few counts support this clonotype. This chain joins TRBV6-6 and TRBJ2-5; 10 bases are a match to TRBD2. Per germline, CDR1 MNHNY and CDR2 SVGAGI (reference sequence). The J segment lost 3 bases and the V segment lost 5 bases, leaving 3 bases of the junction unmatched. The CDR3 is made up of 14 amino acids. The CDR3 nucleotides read TGTGCCAGCAGTACCGGGACTAGCGAAGAGACCCAGTACTTC. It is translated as CASSTGTSEETQYF.

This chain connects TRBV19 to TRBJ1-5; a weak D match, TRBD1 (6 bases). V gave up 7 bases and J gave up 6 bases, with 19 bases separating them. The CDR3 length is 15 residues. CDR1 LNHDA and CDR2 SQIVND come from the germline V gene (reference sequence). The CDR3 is CASTPAGGSVQPQHF. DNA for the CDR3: TGTGCCAGTACCCCTGCGGGGGGCTCGGTTCAGCCCCAGCATTTT.

DNA of the CDR3: TGTGCCAGCAGTGACTCGAATCTCCGCATCAATGAAAAACTGTTTTTT. Translation: CASSDSNLRINEKLFF. J is TRBJ1-4 and V is TRBV6-4; no reliable D call. The CDR3 runs 16 residues. V lost 0 bases to trimming and J lost 5 bases, with 13 bases between them. CDR1 is MRHNA and CDR2 is SNTAGT in the germline V gene.

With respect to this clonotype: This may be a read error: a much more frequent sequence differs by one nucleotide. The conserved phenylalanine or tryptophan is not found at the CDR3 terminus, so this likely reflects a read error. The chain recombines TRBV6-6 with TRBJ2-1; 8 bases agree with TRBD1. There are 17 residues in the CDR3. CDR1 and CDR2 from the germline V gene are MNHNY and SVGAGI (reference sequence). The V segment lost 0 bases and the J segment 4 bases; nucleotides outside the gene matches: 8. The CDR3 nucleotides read TGTGCCAGCAGTTACTCGGCCGGGACAGGCACTTACAATGAGCAGTTCCTC. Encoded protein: CASSYSAGTGTYNEQFL.

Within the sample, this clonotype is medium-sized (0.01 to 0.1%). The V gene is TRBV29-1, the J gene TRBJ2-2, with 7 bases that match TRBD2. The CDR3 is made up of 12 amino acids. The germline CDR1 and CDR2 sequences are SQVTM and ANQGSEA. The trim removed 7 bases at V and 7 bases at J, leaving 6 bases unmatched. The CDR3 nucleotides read TGCAGCGGGGGTCTAGCGGTCGGGGAGCTGTTTTTT. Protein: CSGGLAVGELFF.

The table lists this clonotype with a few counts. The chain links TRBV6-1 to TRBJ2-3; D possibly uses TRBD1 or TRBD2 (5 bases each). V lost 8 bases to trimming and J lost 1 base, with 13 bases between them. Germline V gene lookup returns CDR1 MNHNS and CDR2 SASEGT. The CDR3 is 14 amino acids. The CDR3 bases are TGTGCCAGCCGCCGGGGCGCGGGCACAGATACGCAGTATTTT. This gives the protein CASRRGAGTDTQYF.

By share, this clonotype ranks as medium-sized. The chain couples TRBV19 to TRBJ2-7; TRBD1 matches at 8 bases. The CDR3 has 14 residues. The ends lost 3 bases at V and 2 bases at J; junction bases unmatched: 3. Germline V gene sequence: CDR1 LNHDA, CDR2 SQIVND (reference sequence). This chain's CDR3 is CASSMGTGPYEQYF. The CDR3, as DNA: TGTGCCAGTAGTATGGGGACAGGACCCTACGAGCAGTACTTC.

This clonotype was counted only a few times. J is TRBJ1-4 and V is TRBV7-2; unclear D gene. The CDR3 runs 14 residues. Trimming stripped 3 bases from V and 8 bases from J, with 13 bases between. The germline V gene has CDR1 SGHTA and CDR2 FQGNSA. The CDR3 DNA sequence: TGTGCCAGCAGCTTCTGGGGTGGAGAAGAAAAACTGTTTTTT. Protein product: CASSFWGGEEKLFF.

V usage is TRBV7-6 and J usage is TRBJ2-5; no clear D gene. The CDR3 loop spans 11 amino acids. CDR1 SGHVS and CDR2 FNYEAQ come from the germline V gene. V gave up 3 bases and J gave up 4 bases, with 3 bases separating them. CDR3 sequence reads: CASSFVETQYF. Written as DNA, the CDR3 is TGTGCCAGCAGCTTTGTAGAGACCCAGTACTTC. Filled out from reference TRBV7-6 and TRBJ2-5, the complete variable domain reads GAGVSQSPRYKVTKRGQDVALRCDPISGHVSLYWYRQALGQGPEFLTYFNYEAQQDKSGLPNDRFSAERPEGSISTLTIQRTEQRDSAMYRCASSFVETQYFGPGTRLLVL.

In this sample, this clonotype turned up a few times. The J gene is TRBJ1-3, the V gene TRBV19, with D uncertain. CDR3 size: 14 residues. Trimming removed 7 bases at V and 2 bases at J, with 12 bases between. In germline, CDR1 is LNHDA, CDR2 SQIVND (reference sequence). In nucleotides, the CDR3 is TGTGCCAGTACCGCGACCCGGACTGGAAACACCATATATTTT. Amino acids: CASTATRTGNTIYF.

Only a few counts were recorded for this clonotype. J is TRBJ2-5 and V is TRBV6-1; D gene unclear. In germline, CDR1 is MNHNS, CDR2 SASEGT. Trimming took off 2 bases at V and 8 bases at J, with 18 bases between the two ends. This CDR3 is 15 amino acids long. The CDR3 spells CASSELRYRSETQYF. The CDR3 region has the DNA TGTGCCAGCAGTGAATTGAGGTACCGCTCTGAAACCCAGTACTTC.

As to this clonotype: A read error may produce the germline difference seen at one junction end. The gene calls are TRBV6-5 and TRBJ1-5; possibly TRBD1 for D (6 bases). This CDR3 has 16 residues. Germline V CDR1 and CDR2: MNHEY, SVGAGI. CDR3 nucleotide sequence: TGTGCCATCAGTAGCCTGTCGGGGGCAGGCAATCAGCCCCAGCATTTT. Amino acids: CAISSLSGAGNQPQHF.

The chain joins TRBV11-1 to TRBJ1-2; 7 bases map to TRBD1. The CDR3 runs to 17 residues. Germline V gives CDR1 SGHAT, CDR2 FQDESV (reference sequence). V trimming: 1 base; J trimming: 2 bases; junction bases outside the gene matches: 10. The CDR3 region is CASSLDLPRGRNYGYTF. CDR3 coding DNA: TGTGCCAGCAGCTTAGATCTCCCCAGGGGGAGAAACTATGGCTACACCTTC.

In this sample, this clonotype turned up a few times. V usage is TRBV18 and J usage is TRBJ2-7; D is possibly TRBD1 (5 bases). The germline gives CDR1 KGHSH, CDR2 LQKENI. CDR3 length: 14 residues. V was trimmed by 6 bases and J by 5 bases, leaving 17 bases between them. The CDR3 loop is CASSQDTGWDEQYF. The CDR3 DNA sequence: TGTGCCAGCTCGCAGGACACTGGATGGGACGAGCAGTACTTC.

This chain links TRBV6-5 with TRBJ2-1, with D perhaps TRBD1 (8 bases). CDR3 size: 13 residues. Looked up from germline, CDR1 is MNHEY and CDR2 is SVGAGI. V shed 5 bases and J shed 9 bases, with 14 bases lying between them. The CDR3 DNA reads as TGTGCCAGCAGTAAGGACAGGGAGGGTGAGCAGTTCTTC. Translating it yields CASSKDREGEQFF.

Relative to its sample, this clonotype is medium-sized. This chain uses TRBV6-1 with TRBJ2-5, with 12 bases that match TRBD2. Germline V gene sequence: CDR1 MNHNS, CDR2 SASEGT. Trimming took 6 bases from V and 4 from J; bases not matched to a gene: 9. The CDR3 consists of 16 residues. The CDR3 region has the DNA TGTGCCAGCAGAGGGACTAGCGGGCGGGTGCGAGAGACCCAGTACTTC. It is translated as CASRGTSGRVRETQYF.

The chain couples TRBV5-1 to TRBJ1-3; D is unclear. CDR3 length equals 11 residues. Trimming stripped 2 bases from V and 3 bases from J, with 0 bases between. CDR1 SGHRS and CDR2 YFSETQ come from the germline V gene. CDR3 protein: CASSFGNTIYF. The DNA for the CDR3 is TGCGCCAGCAGCTTTGGAAACACCATATATTTT.

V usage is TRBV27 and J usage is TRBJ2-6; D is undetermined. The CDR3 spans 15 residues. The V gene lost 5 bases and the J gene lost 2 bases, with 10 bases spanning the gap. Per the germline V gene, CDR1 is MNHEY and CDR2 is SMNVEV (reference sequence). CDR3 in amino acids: CASSLGVAGANVLTF. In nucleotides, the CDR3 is TGTGCCAGCAGTCTTGGGGTAGCTGGGGCCAACGTCCTGACTTTC.

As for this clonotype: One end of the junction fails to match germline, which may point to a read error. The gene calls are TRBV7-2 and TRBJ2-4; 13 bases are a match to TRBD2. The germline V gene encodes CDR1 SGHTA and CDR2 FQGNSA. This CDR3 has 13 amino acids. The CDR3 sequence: CASSPAGLAGFDF. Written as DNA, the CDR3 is TGTGCCAGCAGCCCAGCGGGACTAGCGGGGTTCGACTTC.

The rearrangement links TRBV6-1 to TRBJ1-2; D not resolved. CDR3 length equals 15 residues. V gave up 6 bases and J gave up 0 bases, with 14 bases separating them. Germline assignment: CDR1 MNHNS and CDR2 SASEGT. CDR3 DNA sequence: TGTGCCAGCAGCTTAGATGCCTCGCCTAACTATGGCTACACCTTC. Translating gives CASSLDASPNYGYTF.

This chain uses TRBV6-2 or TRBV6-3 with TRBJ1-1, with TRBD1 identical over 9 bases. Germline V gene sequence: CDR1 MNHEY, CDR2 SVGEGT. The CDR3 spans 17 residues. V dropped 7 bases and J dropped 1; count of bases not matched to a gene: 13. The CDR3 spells CASNLYRGQKQNTEAFF. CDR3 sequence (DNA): TGTGCCAGCAATCTGTACAGGGGGCAGAAACAGAACACTGAAGCTTTCTTT.

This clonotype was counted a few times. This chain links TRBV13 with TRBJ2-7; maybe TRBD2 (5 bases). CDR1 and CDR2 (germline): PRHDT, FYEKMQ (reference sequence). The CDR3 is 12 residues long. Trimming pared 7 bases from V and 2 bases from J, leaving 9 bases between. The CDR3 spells CASTSGTYEQYF. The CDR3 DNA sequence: TGTGCCAGCACGTCGGGGACCTACGAGCAGTACTTC. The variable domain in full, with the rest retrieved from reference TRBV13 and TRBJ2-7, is AAGVIQSPRHLIKEKRETATLKCYPIPRHDTVYWYQQGPGQDPQFLISFYEKMQSDKGSIPDRFSAQQFSDYHSELNMSSLELGDSALYFCASTSGTYEQYFGPGTRLTVT.